The text below deals with one TCR beta chain. This sample is part of a study of control samples from healthy donors and cancer patients. This CDR3 contains 14 residues. The germline gives CDR1 MDHEN, CDR2 SYDVKM. Deletions cut 4 bases from V and 0 bases from J, with 10 bases between. Measured with immunoSEQ multiplex PCR; TCRdb has only the in-frame clones, and not every one. The sample has roughly 88,000 clones; 70% to 90% are singletons. The specimen was blood. This clonotype was obtained from a man in his thirties or forties in good health. The J gene is TRBJ2-7, the V gene TRBV28; tentative D call: TRBD2 (5 bases). CDR3 protein: CASSSGFGSYEQYF. The CDR3 bases are TGTGCCAGCAGTTCGGGGTTTGGCTCCTACGAGCAGTACTTC. The variable domain in full, completed from reference TRBV28 and TRBJ2-7, reads DVKVTQSSRYLVKRTGEKVFLECVQDMDHENMFWYRQDPGLGLRLIYFSYDVKMKEKGDIPEGYSVSREKKERFSLILESASTNQTSMYLCASSSGFGSYEQYFGPGTRLTVT.